The 8 T cell receptor beta chains given below trace back to one sample, sequenced in a study of glioma-infiltrating T cells. TCR alpha and beta CDR3 regions were amplified from RNA using iRepertoire nested multiplex PCR. TCRdb re-called the multiplex PCR reads with MiXCR, one entry per CDR3 protein. The top ten clones hold approximately 12% of a sample with around 390,000 distinct CDR3 sequences, roughly two fifths of them seen once. Sequencing used glioma tissue, nonneoplastic brain tissue, or PBMCs (not recorded which). Receptors were obtained from a human donor with low-grade glioma or glioblastoma, undergoing nonglioma brain surgery, or in good health (not recorded which).

On this clonotype: A read error may produce the germline difference seen at one junction end. CDR3 protein: CASSYGTRTYEQYF. The CDR3 DNA follows: TGTGCCAGTAGTTACGGGACTCGGACCTACGAACAGTACTTC. This rearrangement joins TRBV19 to TRBJ2-7; perhaps TRBD2 as D (6 bases). Germline assignment: CDR1 LNHDA and CDR2 SQIVND (reference sequence). The CDR3 has 14 amino acids. The full variable domain, rest sourced from reference TRBV19 and TRBJ2-7, is DGGITQSPKYLFRKEGQNVTLSCEQNLNHDAMYWYRQDPGQGLRLIYYSQIVNDFQKGDIAEGYSVSREKKESFPLTVTSAQKNPTAFYLCASSYGTRTYEQYFGPGTRLTVT.

The chain is built from TRBV5-1 and TRBJ2-7; D might be TRBD1 (6 bases). V lost 0 bases to trimming and J lost 6 bases, with 13 bases between them. CDR1 is SGHRS and CDR2 is YFSETQ in the germline V gene. This CDR3 has 14 residues. The CDR3 loop reads CASSLVGQGSEQYF. In DNA form, the CDR3 reads TGCGCCAGCAGCTTGGTAGGTCAGGGGAGCGAGCAGTACTTC. Full variable domain (remainder filled in from reference TRBV5-1 and TRBJ2-7): KAGVTQTPRYLIKTRGQQVTLSCSPISGHRSVSWYQQTPGQGLQFLFEYFSETQRNKGNFPGRFSGRQFSNSRSEMNVSTLELGDSALYLCASSLVGQGSEQYFGPGTRLTVT.

Concerning this clonotype itself: A much more abundant neighbour one base away suggests this may be a read error. J is TRBJ1-3 and V is TRBV6-1; no reliable D call. V lost 5 bases and J lost 2, with 10 bases in between. Per germline, CDR1 MNHNS and CDR2 SASEGT. This CDR3 spans 14 amino acids. The CDR3 spells CASSPTYPGNTIYF. The CDR3 nucleotides read TGTGCCAGCAGTCCTACATACCCTGGAAACACCATATATTTT.

This chain connects TRBV27 to TRBJ2-3; D is ambiguous. This CDR3 comprises 16 residues. Per germline, CDR1 MNHEY and CDR2 SMNVEV (reference sequence). V was cut by 2 bases and J by 2 bases, with 14 bases left in between. The CDR3 nucleotides are TGTGCCAGCAGTTTAAGTCTCAGCCCAGTCACAGATACGCAGTATTTT. Encoded protein: CASSLSLSPVTDTQYF.

This clonotype was seen more than once but under ten times. A single base separates this from a much larger clone, so it may be a read error. The V and J genes are TRBV27 and TRBJ1-2; weak D call: TRBD1 (5 bases). The germline V and J ends were trimmed by 4 bases and 3 bases, with 12 bases remaining between them. From germline, CDR1 is MNHEY and CDR2 SMNVEV (reference sequence). The CDR3 totals 14 residues. This CDR3 is CASSWEGQDYGYTF. The CDR3 region has the DNA TGTGCCAGCAGTTGGGAGGGGCAAGACTATGGCTACACCTTC.

This clonotype showed up many times. The J gene is TRBJ2-3, the V gene TRBV6-2 or TRBV6-3; 8 nucleotides match TRBD2. The CDR3 has 15 amino acids. Per the germline V gene, CDR1 is MNHEY and CDR2 is SVGEGT. Losses at the gene ends were 5 bases for V and 2 bases for J; bases not matched to a gene: 6. CDR3 sequence reads: CASSISGTLTDTQYF. DNA for the CDR3: TGTGCCAGCAGTATTAGCGGGACACTCACAGATACGCAGTATTTT.

This chain joins TRBV6-1 and TRBJ2-5; D perhaps matches TRBD2 (5 bases). The CDR3 totals 14 residues. The V gene lost 9 bases and the J gene lost 3 bases, with 17 bases spanning the gap. CDR1 is MNHNS and CDR2 is SASEGT in the germline V gene. CDR3 nucleotide sequence: TGTGCCAGTGCCTCGGGGTCAGGTGAAGAGACCCAGTACTTC. Translating gives CASASGSGEETQYF.

This clonotype occurred many times. The rearrangement links TRBV15 to TRBJ2-5, with 8 bases identical to TRBD1. Losses at the gene ends were 0 bases for V and 7 bases for J; bases not matched to a gene: 7. The CDR3 has 15 amino acids. Germline V gives CDR1 LNHNV, CDR2 YYDKDF (reference sequence). CDR3 in DNA: TGTGCCACCAGCAGAGATGGACAGGGAGGTGTGACCCAGTACTTC. Protein sequence: CATSRDGQGGVTQYF.